Listed here is a single T cell receptor (beta chain). The antigen remains unidentified. The data were obtained in a study of cytomegalovirus exposure and HLA in healthy donors. CDR1 and CDR2 (germline): SGHNT, YYREEE (reference sequence). With V trimmed by 4 bases and J by 0 bases, 9 bases remained unmatched. CDR3 length: 18 amino acids. A multiplex PCR was run with 60 Vbeta primers and 13 Jbeta primers. TCRdb's copy holds only in-frame clones and misses some; the assay was immunoSEQ multiplex PCR. The sample records 100,000 to 150,000 clones, over 65% being singletons. The study, taken as a whole, reports: A later analysis reportedly identified an Asian-associated ancestry cluster as carrying fewer N-insertions than the 666-donor mean. 150 to 200 TCR beta chains were listed as cytomegalovirus-associated.

Sequenced input: PBMCs. The TCR comes from a woman aged 40-49 years in good health and CMV-seropositive. This chain connects TRBV5-4 to TRBJ2-1; TRBD2 agrees at 11 bases. As DNA, the CDR3 is TGTGCCAGCAGCCAACCTCCTAGCGGGGGGCGCTCCTACAATGAGCAGTTCTTC. Translating it yields CASSQPPSGGRSYNEQFF.